This T cell receptor (beta chain) was sequenced for a study of CD8+ T cells in alopecia areata. Lesional scalp tissue (obtained by punch biopsy) and peripheral blood were collected from alopecia areata patients. About this clone itself: Antigen: not known. The same CDR3 can be traced to other DNA sequences in this sample.

This CDR3 has 12 amino acids. The germline V and J ends were trimmed by 2 bases and 0 bases, with 1 base remaining between them. Germline CDR1 reads SGHNT; CDR2 reads YYREEE (reference sequence). Overall study results and limits: Clonality was higher in lesional than normal scalp, especially in alopecia totalis/universalis.

cDNA prepared by RNA extraction and subsequent reverse transcription served as the template for sequencing. Method: immunoSEQ multiplex PCR; TCRdb's copy keeps in-frame clones and lacks some. Of 120,000 to 150,000 clones in the sample, around 87% were seen once. This rearrangement joins TRBV5-4 to TRBJ2-3; D is uncertain. This receptor was obtained from a human donor with alopecia areata. Sequenced material: CD8+ T cells sorted from blood, taken at week 0. CDR3 coding DNA: TGTGCCAGCAGCTTCAGCACAGATACGCAGTATTTT. Its protein is CASSFSTDTQYF. Using reference TRBV5-4 and TRBJ2-3 for the parts outside the CDR3, the full variable domain is ETGVTQSPTHLIKTRGQQVTLRCSSQSGHNTVSWYQQALGQGPQFIFQYYREEENGRGNFPPRFSGLQFPNYSSELNVNALELDDSALYLCASSFSTDTQYFGPGTRLTVL.